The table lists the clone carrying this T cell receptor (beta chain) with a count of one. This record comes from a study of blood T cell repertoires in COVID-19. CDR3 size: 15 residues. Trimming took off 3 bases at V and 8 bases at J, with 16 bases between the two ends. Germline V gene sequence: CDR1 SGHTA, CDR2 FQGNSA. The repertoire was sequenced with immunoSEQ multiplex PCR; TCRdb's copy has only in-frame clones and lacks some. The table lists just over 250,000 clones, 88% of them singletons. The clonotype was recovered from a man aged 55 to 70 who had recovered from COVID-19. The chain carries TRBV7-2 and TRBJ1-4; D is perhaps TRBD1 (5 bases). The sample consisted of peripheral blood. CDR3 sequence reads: CASSLGPSYPEKLFF. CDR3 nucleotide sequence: TGTGCCAGCAGCTTGGGGCCGAGCTACCCAGAAAAACTGTTTTTT.